Listed here is a single TCR beta chain. This sample is part of a study of blood T cell repertoires in COVID-19. Background on the study: The origin of the acute and convalescent COVID-19 samples was the United States, Italy and Spain. PBMCs, B-cell-depleted T cells, or T cells provided the cDNA or gDNA that made up the material.

CDR3 size: 14 residues. Germline loops: CDR1 SNHLY, CDR2 FYNNEI. Losses at the gene ends were 4 bases for V and 8 bases for J; bases not matched to a gene: 9. In the source study's methods: Reference gene primer amplification gave nucleated cell count estimates. TCRdb keeps only in-frame clones here, not all; method: immunoSEQ multiplex PCR. V and J calls and clone size are those listed in that table; D and trimming were worked out from the DNA. This table holds 45,000 to 65,000 clones, 90% to 95% found once. The sequence derives from a human donor in a cohort sampled during active COVID-19. The sample comprised peripheral blood. The chain combines TRBV2 with TRBJ1-2; 8 nucleotides line up with TRBD1. CDR3 bases: TGTGCCAGCAGTGTCCCGGACAGGGTAGAGGGCTACACCTTC. This sequence encodes CASSVPDRVEGYTF.